The 12 T cell receptor beta chains reported below all come from one sample, sequenced in a study of vaccination and CD4 T cells after COVID-19. Their antigen targets remain unknown. Sequencing of DNA taken from cultured CD4+ T cells relied on the Oncomine TCR Beta short-read assay. TCRdb called the PCR reads again in MiXCR, with one record for every CDR3 protein. Seen here are 13,000 or so distinct CDR3 sequences, 35% observed once, and the top ten hold 12%. As to treatment: roughly 10-day PBMC culture with coronavirus spike peptide pools or control peptides (ViraFEST assay). What was sequenced was CD4+ T cells from blood, cultured in vitro. Every receptor here comes from a human donor who had recovered from COVID-19.

This clonotype has a handful of counts. V usage is TRBV15 and J usage is TRBJ2-1; possibly TRBD1 for D (6 bases). CDR3 length: 15 residues. Germline CDR1 and CDR2: LNHNV and YYDKDF (reference sequence). With 3 bases removed from V and 2 bases from J, the gap between germline ends came to 11 bases. CDR3 sequence reads: CATSRPGQTYNEQFF. CDR3 nucleotide sequence: TGTGCCACCAGCAGGCCGGGACAAACCTACAATGAGCAGTTCTTC. Variable domain in full (rest from reference TRBV15 and TRBJ2-1): DAMVIQNPRYQVTQFGKPVTLSCSQTLNHNVMYWYQQKSSQAPKLLFHYYDKDFNNEADTPDNFQSRRPNTSFCFLDIRSPGLGDTAMYLCATSRPGQTYNEQFFGPGTRLTVL.

This clonotype was seen a handful of times. For the CDR3, the DNA is TGCAGTGCCAGGGACAGGGCGGTTCCCGATGAAAAACTGTTTTTT. This gives the protein CSARDRAVPDEKLFF. This chain joins TRBV20-1 and TRBJ1-4; 9 bases map to TRBD1. Germline assignment: CDR1 DFQATT and CDR2 SNEGSKA (reference sequence). With 6 bases clipped from V and 6 bases from J, the junction kept 11 bases outside the gene matches. This CDR3 has 15 residues.

V usage is TRBV20-1 and J usage is TRBJ1-2, with 10 bases identical to TRBD1. CDR3 size: 16 residues. After removal of 5 bases from V and 7 bases from J, the junction contained 16 bases not matched to a gene. Germline V gene data show CDR1 as DFQATT and CDR2 as SNEGSKA (reference sequence). The DNA for the CDR3 is TGCAGTGCTGGTCGGACAGGGGGGATGATTATCGGTGGCTACACCTTC. Its protein is CSAGRTGGMIIGGYTF.

The V call is TRBV5-1, the J call TRBJ2-5; no clear D. The V end lost 3 bases, the J end lost 2 bases, and 11 bases lay between the germline ends. Germline V gene data show CDR1 as SGHRS and CDR2 as YFSETQ. This CDR3 is built from 14 residues. The CDR3 DNA sequence: TGCGCCAGCAGCTCGTGGACGGCTCAAGAGACCCAGTACTTC. Protein: CASSSWTAQETQYF.

V gene TRBV7-8 combines with J gene TRBJ2-7; D perhaps matches TRBD2 (6 bases). The CDR3 length is 15 residues. Germline V CDR1 and CDR2: SGHVS, FQNEAQ. V was cut by 2 bases and J by 4 bases, with 15 bases left in between. CDR3 protein: CASSLSVRELYEQYF. CDR3 coding DNA: TGTGCCAGCAGCTTAAGTGTTCGGGAGCTTTACGAGCAGTACTTC.

In this sample, this clonotype turned up a few times. The rearrangement links TRBV18 to TRBJ2-7, with 7 bases identical to TRBD1. This CDR3 region has 13 residues. In germline, CDR1 is KGHSH, CDR2 LQKENI. V trimming: 8 bases; J trimming: 6 bases; junction bases outside the gene matches: 10. The CDR3 spells CASTTGALGEQYF. The CDR3 DNA reads TGTGCCAGCACTACAGGGGCTTTAGGCGAGCAGTACTTC. The whole variable domain, remainder taken from reference TRBV18 and TRBJ2-7, is NAGVMQNPRHLVRRRGQEARLRCSPMKGHSHVYWYRQLPEEGLKFMVYLQKENIIDESGMPKERFSAEFPKEGPSILRIQQVVRGDSAAYFCASTTGALGEQYFGPGTRLTVT.

This clonotype appeared a few times. V usage is TRBV6-1 and J usage is TRBJ2-7; 7 nucleotides align to TRBD1. The CDR3 spans 13 residues. J gave up 0 bases and V 10 bases, and 6 bases lay outside the gene matches. Germline assignment: CDR1 MNHNS and CDR2 SASEGT. The chain's CDR3 is CATSRDSSYEQYF. The CDR3 DNA reads as TGTGCCACCTCCCGGGACAGCTCCTACGAGCAGTACTTC.

V gene TRBV11-2 combines with J gene TRBJ2-7, with D unresolved. Trimming pared 4 bases from V and 3 bases from J, leaving 10 bases between. The CDR3 runs 13 residues. The germline gives CDR1 SGHAT, CDR2 FQNNGV. The CDR3 loop reads CASSSPLFYEQYF. CDR3 coding DNA: TGTGCCAGCAGCTCACCCCTCTTCTACGAGCAGTACTTC.

This clonotype was seen a few times. The rearrangement uses TRBV7-8 and TRBJ2-5, with 7 bases aligning to TRBD2. The CDR3 is made up of 14 amino acids. The junction had 8 bases not matched to a gene; V was cut back by 6 bases and J by 4 bases. Germline V lookup: CDR1 SGHVS, CDR2 FQNEAQ. The CDR3 coding sequence is TGTGCCAGCAGTTACCCGGGAGGACGAGAGACCCAGTACTTC. Translating gives CASSYPGGRETQYF.

V is TRBV20-1 and J is TRBJ2-1, with 8 bases aligning to TRBD2. The germline CDR1 and CDR2 sequences are DFQATT and SNEGSKA (reference sequence). The junction had 11 bases not matched to a gene; V was cut back by 0 bases and J by 7 bases. The CDR3 runs 16 residues. CDR3 residues: CSARDQGSGSWNEQFF. The CDR3 nucleotides are TGCAGTGCTAGAGATCAAGGGAGCGGGAGCTGGAATGAGCAGTTCTTC.

This chain joins TRBV28 and TRBJ2-4; D gene ambiguous. This CDR3 has 14 amino acids. The V gene lost 8 bases and the J gene lost 0 bases, with 11 bases spanning the gap. Looked up from germline, CDR1 is MDHEN and CDR2 is SYDVKM. CDR3 sequence: CASEEALAKNIQYF. The CDR3 DNA reads TGTGCCAGCGAAGAGGCGTTAGCCAAAAACATTCAGTACTTC. Full variable domain (missing parts from reference TRBV28 and TRBJ2-4): DVKVTQSSRYLVKRTGEKVFLECVQDMDHENMFWYRQDPGLGLRLIYFSYDVKMKEKGDIPEGYSVSREKKERFSLILESASTNQTSMYLCASEEALAKNIQYFGAGTRLSVL.

The chain carries TRBV20-1 and TRBJ2-2, with 7 bases that match TRBD1. The CDR3 extends over 15 amino acids. The germline gives CDR1 DFQATT, CDR2 SNEGSKA (reference sequence). Unmatched junction bases numbered 10, after V lost 4 bases and J lost 5 bases. The CDR3 DNA follows: TGCAGTGCTAAACGGGGACAGCTGATGACCGGGGAGCTGTTTTTT. Translation gives CSAKRGQLMTGELFF.